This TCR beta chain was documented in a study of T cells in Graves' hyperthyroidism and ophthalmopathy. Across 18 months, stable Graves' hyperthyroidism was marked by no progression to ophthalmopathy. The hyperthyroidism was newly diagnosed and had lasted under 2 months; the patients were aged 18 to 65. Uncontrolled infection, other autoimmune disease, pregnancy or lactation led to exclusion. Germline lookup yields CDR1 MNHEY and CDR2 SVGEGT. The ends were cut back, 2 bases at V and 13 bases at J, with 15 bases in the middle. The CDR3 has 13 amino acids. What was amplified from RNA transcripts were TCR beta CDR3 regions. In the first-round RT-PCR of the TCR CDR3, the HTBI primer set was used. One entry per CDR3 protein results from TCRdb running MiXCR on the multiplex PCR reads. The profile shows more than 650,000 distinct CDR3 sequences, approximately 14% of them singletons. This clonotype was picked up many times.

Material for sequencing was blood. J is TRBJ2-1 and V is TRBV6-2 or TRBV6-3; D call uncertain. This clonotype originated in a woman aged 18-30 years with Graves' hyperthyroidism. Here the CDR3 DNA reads TGTGCCAGCAGTTACGCCTTACTCACCCTCCAGTTCTTC. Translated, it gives CASSYALLTLQFF.